Listed below are T cell receptor beta chains from one sample, sequenced in a study of vaccination and CD4 T cells after COVID-19. The antigens these receptors bind are not known. TCRdb itself ran the PCR reads through MiXCR, one entry per CDR3 protein. The sample lists approximately 22,000 distinct CDR3 sequences, approximately 38% seen once, with 9% to 10% in the top ten. The sample in question was CD4+ T cells from blood, cultured in vitro, obtained about 7 months after SARS-CoV-2 vaccination. The receptors originated from a human donor who had recovered from COVID-19. CDR3s include the opening cysteine and the closing phenylalanine or tryptophan. The D gene is left open where the match is weak. Clone size is stated in some rows and not others, as once, few, many or a class when expanded.

J: TRBJ2-7
size: .
V: TRBV19
D: TRBD2
CDR3: CASSPRTSRGEQYF
DNA: TGTGCCAGTAGTCCCCGGACTAGTCGGGGCGAGCAGTACTTC

J: TRBJ1-1
size: .
V: TRBV10-3
D: .
CDR3: CAISETQGLAFF
DNA: TGTGCCATCAGTGAGACTCAGGGTTTAGCTTTCTTT

J: TRBJ2-7
size: .
V: TRBV10-3
D: TRBD2
CDR3: CAISEGIAGGTYEQYF
DNA: TGTGCCATCAGTGAGGGAATAGCGGGAGGCACCTACGAGCAGTACTTC

J: TRBJ2-7
size: .
V: TRBV4-1
D: .
CDR3: CASSQRTNYEQYF
DNA: TGCGCCAGCAGCCAGAGGACGAACTACGAGCAGTACTTC

J: TRBJ2-5
size: few
V: TRBV19
D: TRBD1
CDR3: CATGTAQETQYF
DNA: TGTGCCACGGGGACAGCCCAAGAGACCCAGTACTTC

J: TRBJ1-5
size: few
V: TRBV28
D: .
CDR3: CANATGVVSNQPQHF
DNA: TGTGCCAACGCCACCGGGGTCGTTAGCAATCAGCCCCAGCATTTT

J: TRBJ1-1
size: once
V: TRBV28
D: .
CDR3: CASSSQRGMNTEAFF
DNA: TGTGCCAGCAGTTCCCAGAGGGGGATGAACACTGAAGCTTTCTTT

J: TRBJ1-2
size: .
V: TRBV7-3
D: TRBD1
CDR3: CASSLNMDRVRGYTF
DNA: TGTGCCAGCAGCTTAAATATGGACAGGGTCAGGGGCTACACCTTC

J: TRBJ2-1
size: few
V: TRBV20-1
D: TRBD2
CDR3: CSAFTEGLVILF
DNA: TGCAGCGCCTTCACCGAGGGACTAGTCATCCTCTTC

J: TRBJ2-3
size: .
V: TRBV20-1
D: .
CDR3: CSTQPPGFSTDTQYF
DNA: TGCAGTACCCAACCCCCCGGTTTTAGCACAGATACGCAGTATTTT

J: TRBJ1-6
size: .
V: TRBV28
D: .
CDR3: CASSFGPFGGRYSPLHF
DNA: TGTGCCAGCAGTTTTGGCCCTTTCGGGGGCAGATATTCACCCCTCCACTTT

J: TRBJ2-1
size: .
V: TRBV10-2
D: .
CDR3: CASSESLADWSYNEQFF
DNA: TGCGCCAGCAGTGAGTCGCTAGCCGACTGGTCCTACAATGAGCAGTTCTTC

J: TRBJ2-7
size: few
V: TRBV7-2
D: .
CDR3: CASSSPDGSYEQYF
DNA: TGTGCCAGCAGCTCACCGGACGGTTCCTACGAGCAGTACTTC

J: TRBJ2-2
size: .
V: TRBV6-1
D: TRBD1
CDR3: CASTPSTGIGGELFF
DNA: TGTGCCAGCACCCCCTCGACAGGGATTGGCGGGGAGCTGTTTTTT

J: TRBJ1-5
size: .
V: TRBV6-5
D: .
CDR3: CASSYLTDTQPQHF
DNA: TGTGCCAGCAGTTACTTGACAGACACTCAGCCCCAGCATTTT

J: TRBJ2-5
size: once
V: TRBV7-8
D: TRBD2
CDR3: CASSLAQLAGVGTQYF
DNA: TGTGCCAGCAGCTTAGCGCAACTAGCGGGAGTCGGGACCCAGTACTTC

J: TRBJ1-2
size: few
V: TRBV20-1
D: TRBD1
CDR3: CSARQGAHYGYTF
DNA: TGCAGTGCTAGACAGGGGGCCCACTATGGCTACACCTTC

J: TRBJ2-5
size: .
V: TRBV6-1
D: .
CDR3: CASNSAVGSRQETQYF
DNA: TGTGCCAGCAATTCGGCCGTTGGGTCCCGCCAAGAGACCCAGTACTTC

J: TRBJ2-1
size: .
V: TRBV7-2
D: TRBD1
CDR3: CASSLGDPGQGYNEQFF
DNA: TGTGCCAGCAGCTTAGGAGACCCCGGACAGGGCTACAATGAGCAGTTCTTC

J: TRBJ2-7
size: .
V: TRBV5-1
D: TRBD2
CDR3: CASSPGLAGDYEQYF
DNA: TGCGCCAGCAGCCCGGGACTAGCGGGCGATTACGAGCAGTACTTC

J: TRBJ1-1
size: .
V: TRBV20-1
D: .
CDR3: CSVRQGLNTEAFF
DNA: TGCAGTGTACGTCAGGGTCTGAACACTGAAGCTTTCTTT

J: TRBJ2-3
size: .
V: TRBV7-8
D: .
CDR3: CASRKYSGDAQYF
DNA: TGTGCCAGCAGGAAATATTCCGGGGACGCGCAGTATTTT

J: TRBJ2-7
size: .
V: TRBV21-1
D: .
CDR3: CASRPRLVSGRNHEQYF
DNA: TGTGCCAGCAGGCCAAGGTTAGTTAGCGGGAGGAACCACGAGCAGTACTTC

J: TRBJ2-7
size: few
V: TRBV11-3
D: .
CDR3: CASSSGQPSYEQYF
DNA: TGTGCCAGCAGCTCCGGACAGCCCTCCTACGAGCAGTACTTC

J: TRBJ2-7
size: medium-sized
V: TRBV27
D: .
CDR3: CASRPNQDYEQYF
DNA: TGTGCCAGCAGACCAAACCAAGACTACGAGCAGTACTTC

J: TRBJ2-5
size: once
V: TRBV28
D: .
CDR3: CASVGGGQETQYF
DNA: TGTGCCAGCGTCGGGGGCGGCCAAGAGACCCAGTACTTC

J: TRBJ2-5
size: few
V: TRBV10-3
D: .
CDR3: CATKGLETQYF
DNA: TGTGCCACAAAAGGTCTCGAGACCCAGTACTTC

J: TRBJ2-7
size: .
V: TRBV28
D: TRBD2
CDR3: CASGLAGAYEQYF
DNA: TGTGCCAGTGGACTAGCGGGAGCCTACGAGCAGTACTTC

J: TRBJ1-2
size: .
V: TRBV28
D: .
CDR3: CASSLIATYGYTF
DNA: TGTGCCAGCAGTTTAATCGCCACCTATGGCTACACCTTC

J: TRBJ2-7
size: few
V: TRBV6-5
D: TRBD2
CDR3: CASSYSRSGGPEQYF
DNA: TGTGCCAGCAGTTACTCGAGGTCGGGAGGGCCGGAGCAGTACTTC

J: TRBJ1-1
size: .
V: TRBV7-9
D: TRBD1
CDR3: CASSPGQGATTEAFF
DNA: TGTGCCAGCAGCCCCGGACAGGGGGCGACCACTGAAGCTTTCTTT

J: TRBJ2-7
size: .
V: TRBV20-1
D: TRBD1
CDR3: CSASGQGSYEQYF
DNA: TGCAGTGCTAGTGGACAGGGCTCCTACGAGCAGTACTTC

J: TRBJ1-1
size: .
V: TRBV19
D: .
CDR3: CASSILGGAEAFF
DNA: TGTGCCAGTAGTATATTAGGGGGAGCTGAAGCTTTCTTT

J: TRBJ2-3
size: .
V: TRBV7-6
D: .
CDR3: CASSLETPVNGGTQYF
DNA: TGTGCCAGCAGCTTAGAAACCCCTGTAAATGGAGGTACGCAGTATTTT

J: TRBJ2-5
size: .
V: TRBV7-2
D: .
CDR3: CASSPWGGETQYF
DNA: TGTGCCAGCAGCCCTTGGGGTGGGGAGACCCAGTACTTC

J: TRBJ2-7
size: .
V: TRBV7-2
D: TRBD1
CDR3: CASSQGTGGYEQYF
DNA: TGTGCCAGCAGCCAAGGGACAGGGGGCTACGAGCAGTACTTC

J: TRBJ2-5
size: .
V: TRBV7-9
D: TRBD1
CDR3: CASSSTGLETQYF
DNA: TGTGCCAGCAGCTCGACAGGGTTAGAGACCCAGTACTTC

J: TRBJ2-1
size: .
V: TRBV20-1
D: TRBD1
CDR3: CSALPGTGDNEQFF
DNA: TGCAGTGCACTACCCGGGACAGGGGACAATGAGCAGTTCTTC

J: TRBJ2-3
size: .
V: TRBV20-1
D: .
CDR3: CSANTDTQYF
DNA: TGCAGTGCTAACACAGATACGCAGTATTTT

J: TRBJ2-3
size: .
V: TRBV28
D: .
CDR3: CASSSNGLATDTQYF
DNA: TGTGCCAGCAGTAGCAACGGTCTTGCCACAGATACGCAGTATTTT

J: TRBJ1-6
size: .
V: TRBV25-1
D: .
CDR3: CASSDRARYNSPLHF
DNA: TGTGCCAGCAGTGACAGGGCCCGATATAATTCACCCCTCCACTTT

J: TRBJ2-5
size: .
V: TRBV9
D: .
CDR3: CASSVEPKETQYF
DNA: TGTGCCAGCAGCGTAGAACCGAAAGAGACCCAGTACTTC

J: TRBJ2-7
size: few
V: TRBV19
D: .
CDR3: CASSSPGTYEQYF
DNA: TGTGCCAGTAGTTCACCTGGGACCTACGAGCAGTACTTC

J: TRBJ2-7
size: few
V: TRBV18
D: TRBD1
CDR3: CASSPNRGSYEQYF
DNA: TGTGCCAGCTCACCGAACAGGGGATCCTACGAGCAGTACTTC

J: TRBJ1-2
size: .
V: TRBV7-9
D: .
CDR3: CASSLNLGYTF
DNA: TGTGCCAGCAGCTTAAACCTGGGCTACACCTTC

J: TRBJ2-2
size: .
V: TRBV20-1
D: TRBD2
CDR3: CSARMISGNTGELFF
DNA: TGCAGTGCTAGAATGATTAGCGGGAATACCGGGGAGCTGTTTTTT

J: TRBJ2-1
size: few
V: TRBV6-2/TRBV6-3
D: .
CDR3: CASSYSSQGRDEQFF
DNA: TGTGCCAGCAGTTACTCGAGTCAGGGGCGCGATGAGCAGTTCTTC

J: TRBJ2-1
size: .
V: TRBV9
D: .
CDR3: CASSPHPGPEQFF
DNA: TGTGCCAGCAGCCCCCACCCGGGGCCTGAGCAGTTCTTC

J: TRBJ2-7
size: .
V: TRBV5-3
D: .
CDR3: CARSLAELHSYEQYF
DNA: TGTGCCAGAAGCTTGGCCGAGTTACACTCCTACGAGCAGTACTTC

J: TRBJ2-6
size: .
V: TRBV7-2
D: .
CDR3: CASSLGAGSGANVLTF
DNA: TGTGCCAGCAGCTTAGGGGCGGGTTCTGGGGCCAACGTCCTGACTTTC